A single sample is the source of the 11 T cell receptor beta chains below, sequenced in a study of T cells in Graves' hyperthyroidism and ophthalmopathy. TCR beta CDR3 regions were amplified from RNA. The TCR CDR3 first-round RT-PCR relied on the HTBI primer set. TCRdb fed the multiplex PCR reads into MiXCR, producing one record per CDR3 protein. The sample has about 320,000 distinct CDR3 sequences; approximately 17% are singletons. The material sequenced was blood. These receptors all stem from a man younger than 40 with Graves' hyperthyroidism.

The rearrangement links TRBV2 to TRBJ1-2; the D is unclear. Germline CDR1 SNHLY, CDR2 FYNNEI. The V and J ends lost 11 bases and 3 bases respectively, with 13 bases between them. This CDR3 region has 12 residues. CDR3 DNA sequence: TGTGCCGGCAACATCGTCGACTATGGCTACACCTTC. Its translation is CAGNIVDYGYTF. The complete variable domain, with remaining parts taken from reference TRBV2 and TRBJ1-2, reads EPEVTQTPSHQVTQMGQEVILRCVPISNHLYFYWYRQILGQKVEFLVSFYNNEISEKSEIFDDQFSVERPDGSNFTLKIRSTKLEDSAMYFCAGNIVDYGYTFGSGTRLTVV.

On this clonotype itself: This is likely a read error, given that the CDR3 carries no conserved phenylalanine or tryptophan at its end. V gene TRBV9 combines with J gene TRBJ2-7, with TRBD1 matching 7 bases. The CDR3 sequence is 15 residues long. V trimming: 2 bases; J trimming: 0 bases; junction bases outside the gene matches: 5. Germline V gene sequence: CDR1 SGDLS, CDR2 YYNGEE. Here the CDR3 DNA reads TGTGCCAGCAGCGTCACAGGGGCGAGCTCCTACGAGCAGTACTCC. It translates to CASSVTGASSYEQYS.

The chain has TRBV11-2 and TRBJ1-1, with D perhaps matching TRBD1 (6 bases). Per the germline V gene, CDR1 is SGHAT and CDR2 is FQNNGV. This CDR3 has 14 residues. The germline V and J ends were trimmed by 7 bases and 5 bases, with 17 bases remaining between them. The CDR3 DNA reads as TGTGCCAGCAAGCCCCAGGGGCCGTGGACTGAAGCTTTCTTT. Protein product: CASKPQGPWTEAFF. The entire variable domain, with the rest obtained from reference TRBV11-2 and TRBJ1-1, is as follows: EAGVAQSPRYKIIEKRQSVAFWCNPISGHATLYWYQQILGQGPKLLIQFQNNGVVDDSQLPKDRFSAERLKGVDSTLKIQPAKLEDSAVYLCASKPQGPWTEAFFGQGTRLTVV.

This clonotype has a handful of counts. The rearrangement uses TRBV20-1 and TRBJ2-3, with 10 bases aligning to TRBD2. The V gene end was trimmed by 6 bases and the J gene end by 3 bases; junction bases not matched to a gene: 15. CDR3 length equals 17 residues. Germline V lookup: CDR1 DFQATT, CDR2 SNEGSKA (reference sequence). The CDR3 is CSAEMASGSSGTDTQYF. The DNA for the CDR3 is TGCAGTGCCGAGATGGCTAGCGGGAGTTCCGGGACAGATACGCAGTATTTT.

This clonotype showed up just a few times. The CDR3 bases are TGTGCCAGCAGCAGTGGGGGCGGGAGGTCGTACTTC. Its protein is CASSSGGGRSYF. V usage is TRBV7-8 and J usage is TRBJ2-5; 8 positions match TRBD2. The CDR3 loop spans 12 amino acids. Trimming cost V 5 bases and J 13 bases; bases outside gene matches: 9. Germline CDR1 reads SGHVS; CDR2 reads FQNEAQ.

This rearrangement joins TRBV7-9 to TRBJ2-3, with 7 bases identical to TRBD2. With 5 bases clipped from V and 2 bases from J, the junction kept 7 bases outside the gene matches. CDR3 size: 15 residues. CDR1 and CDR2 from the germline V gene are SEHNR and FQNEAQ (reference sequence). The CDR3 loop reads CASSAGDYLTDTQYF. The CDR3 DNA is TGTGCCAGCAGCGCGGGGGACTACCTCACAGATACGCAGTATTTT.

Only a few counts were recorded for this clonotype. The chain links TRBV6-2 or TRBV6-3 to TRBJ2-2; the D gene is possibly TRBD1 (6 bases). CDR3 size: 14 residues. The V end was cut by 3 bases, the J end by 7 bases, with 12 bases between. CDR1 and CDR2 (germline): MNHEY, SVGEGT. The CDR3 reads CASSYSGVSGELFF. CDR3 sequence (DNA): TGTGCCAGCAGTTATTCAGGGGTCAGCGGGGAGCTGTTTTTT.

Notes on this clonotype: It may be a read error: a sequence one base away is much more abundant. In this CDR3 the conserved last residue, phenylalanine or tryptophan, is missing, so a read error is likely. The chain recombines TRBV3-1 with TRBJ2-1; 7 bases line up with TRBD2. The CDR3 runs 14 residues. The ends lost 4 bases at V and 4 bases at J; junction bases unmatched: 4. Germline assignment: CDR1 LGHDT and CDR2 YNNKEL (reference sequence). The CDR3, as DNA: TGTGCCAGCAGCCGGGACTACCGGTACAATGAGCAGTTCTAC. Translation gives CASSRDYRYNEQFY.

The chain uses TRBV10-2 and TRBJ2-1, with 8 bases matching TRBD2. The CDR3 covers 16 residues. V lost 2 bases and J lost 9; bases outside the gene matches: 12. CDR1 WSHSY and CDR2 SAAADI come from the germline V gene. As DNA, the CDR3 is TGCGCCAGCAGTGAGCTAGCGGGTCGGGGAAGGATTGAGCAGTTCTTC. Its protein product is CASSELAGRGRIEQFF.

In its sample, this clonotype was seen a few times. V and J are TRBV28 and TRBJ1-5; D is perhaps TRBD1 (5 bases). The CDR3 is 15 amino acids. Germline V gives CDR1 MDHEN, CDR2 SYDVKM. V was cut by 5 bases and J by 8 bases, with 19 bases left in between. Here the CDR3 reads CASSPFFGTFKPQHF. The CDR3 nucleotides are TGTGCCAGCAGTCCCTTTTTCGGGACTTTTAAGCCCCAGCATTTT.

The rearrangement joins TRBV6-1 to TRBJ2-1; a possible D gene is TRBD1 (6 bases). V was pared by 6 bases and J by 8 bases, with 17 bases between. This CDR3 is 14 amino acids long. Looked up from germline, CDR1 is MNHNS and CDR2 is SASEGT. CDR3 coding DNA: TGTGCCAGCAGCCCAAGCGGAAACAGGGATGAGCAGTTCTTC. It encodes CASSPSGNRDEQFF.